Each of the 24 T cell receptor beta chains below was sequenced from the same sample in a study of cytomegalovirus exposure and HLA in healthy donors. The PCR made use of 60 Vbeta and 13 Jbeta primers. Libraries were prepared by immunoSEQ multiplex PCR; TCRdb keeps only in-frame clonotypes and omits some of them. In the table there are 150,000 to 180,000 clones, roughly 85% of which are singletons. The specimen sequenced was PBMCs. The receptors here all came from a woman aged 18 to 35 in good health and CMV-seronegative.

With regard to this clone: Germline is not matched at one junction end, which may reflect a read error. The rearrangement joins TRBV11-3 to TRBJ2-2, with TRBD2 identical over 11 bases. Germline assignment: CDR1 SGHNT and CDR2 YENEEA. There are 15 residues in the CDR3. The CDR3 coding sequence is TGTGCCAGCAGTTTAGCGGGAGGGCCGTACGGGGAGCTGTTTTTT. Translated: CASSLAGGPYGELFF.

The CDR3 DNA reads as TGCGCCAGCAGCTCCGGGACAGGGGTCACTGAAGCTTTCTTT. Amino acids: CASSSGTGVTEAFF. The rearrangement joins TRBV5-1 to TRBJ1-1; 10 bases map to TRBD1. J lost 4 bases, V lost 3 bases, and 3 bases had no gene match. Germline V CDR1 and CDR2: SGHRS, YFSETQ. The CDR3 extends over 14 amino acids.

The J gene is TRBJ2-1, the V gene TRBV4-2; a possible D gene is TRBD2 (6 bases). This CDR3 spans 13 amino acids. Trimming took off 0 bases at V and 10 bases at J, with 10 bases between the two ends. Germline lookup yields CDR1 LGHNA and CDR2 YNFKEQ. The CDR3 DNA is TGTGCCAGCAGCCAAGATGGGGACTGGGAGCAGTTCTTC. As protein: CASSQDGDWEQFF.

J is TRBJ2-1 and V is TRBV28; 8 nucleotides match TRBD2. Trimming at V came to 8 bases and at J to 7 bases, leaving 16 bases not matched to a gene. CDR3 size: 16 residues. Germline lookup yields CDR1 MDHEN and CDR2 SYDVKM. CDR3 region: CASGTSLASHPNEQFF. The CDR3 region has the DNA TGTGCCAGCGGGACTAGTCTAGCGTCCCACCCGAATGAGCAGTTCTTC.

This clone was seen only a few times. This chain joins TRBV6-1 and TRBJ1-2; 7 bases are shared with TRBD1. The CDR3 length is 13 residues. The germline CDR1 and CDR2 sequences are MNHNS and SASEGT. J was trimmed by 2 bases and V by 3 bases; bases with no gene match: 0. CDR3 sequence: CASSEGQNYGYTF. CDR3 coding DNA: TGTGCCAGCAGTGAGGGACAGAACTATGGCTACACCTTC.

This clone was observed a handful of times. This chain joins TRBV28 and TRBJ2-1; D is unclear. Between the trimmed V and J ends, which lost 0 bases and 9 bases, there was a span of 6 bases. This CDR3 comprises 12 residues. Per germline, CDR1 MDHEN and CDR2 SYDVKM. The CDR3 region has the DNA TGTGCCAGCAGTTTATGGCGTGGTGAGCAGTTCTTC. Protein sequence: CASSLWRGEQFF.

V gene TRBV5-1 combines with J gene TRBJ2-5; possible D gene TRBD2, 6 bases. The V gene lost 0 bases and the J gene lost 3 bases, with 6 bases spanning the gap. The CDR3 is 13 residues long. The germline gives CDR1 SGHRS, CDR2 YFSETQ. CDR3 DNA: TGCGCCAGCAGCTTGGGGGGGGAAGAGACCCAGTACTTC. It is translated as CASSLGGEETQYF. Together with reference TRBV5-1 and TRBJ2-5, the CDR3 gives the full variable domain: KAGVTQTPRYLIKTRGQQVTLSCSPISGHRSVSWYQQTPGQGLQFLFEYFSETQRNKGNFPGRFSGRQFSNSRSEMNVSTLELGDSALYLCASSLGGEETQYFGPGTRLLVL.

This rearrangement joins TRBV5-4 to TRBJ2-7, with 8 bases identical to TRBD2. V shed 4 bases and J 3 bases; nucleotides not matched to a gene: 3. The CDR3 is made up of 13 amino acids. CDR1 is SGHNT, CDR2 YYREEE, per germline (reference sequence). The DNA of the CDR3 is TGTGCCAGCAGCCGAGCGGGGGACTACGAGCAGTACTTC. Translating it yields CASSRAGDYEQYF.

This clone is a singleton in its sample. V and J are TRBV7-9 and TRBJ1-1, with 9 positions matching TRBD1. V trimming: 0 bases; J trimming: 5 bases; junction bases outside the gene matches: 7. The CDR3 contains 16 residues. Germline V gene data show CDR1 as SEHNR and CDR2 as FQNEAQ (reference sequence). CDR3 in DNA: TGTGCCAGCAGCTTAGCAGGACAGGGGTTGATTACTGAAGCTTTCTTT. Translated, it gives CASSLAGQGLITEAFF.

The chain employs TRBV2 and TRBJ1-5; tentative D call: TRBD1 (6 bases). In germline, CDR1 is SNHLY, CDR2 FYNNEI. Between the trimmed V and J ends, which lost 5 bases and 4 bases, there was a span of 12 bases. The CDR3 length is 14 residues. The CDR3 region has the DNA TGTGCCAGCAGTATACAGGGTGGGAATCAGCCCCAGCATTTT. Its protein is CASSIQGGNQPQHF.

This chain uses TRBV7-2 with TRBJ2-7; 7 bases match TRBD2. The CDR3 is 15 amino acids. Germline V lookup: CDR1 SGHTA, CDR2 FQGNSA. Trimming took 1 base from V and 3 from J; bases not matched to a gene: 6. CDR3 sequence (DNA): TGTGCCAGCAGCTTAGTGGCGGGAGCTGTCTACGAGCAGTACTTC. It translates to CASSLVAGAVYEQYF. Complete variable domain (other parts from reference TRBV7-2 and TRBJ2-7): GAGVSQSPSNKVTEKGKDVELRCDPISGHTALYWYRQSLGQGLEFLIYFQGNSAPDKSGLPSDRFSAERTGGSVSTLTIQRTQQEDSAVYLCASSLVAGAVYEQYFGPGTRLTVT.

V and J are TRBV9 and TRBJ1-2, with TRBD1 identical over 7 bases. The CDR3 is made up of 13 amino acids. The germline V gene has CDR1 SGDLS and CDR2 YYNGEE. The J segment lost 3 bases and the V segment lost 1 base, leaving 0 bases of the junction unmatched. As DNA, the CDR3 is TGTGCCAGCAGCGTAACAGGGGACTATGGCTACACCTTC. Encoded protein: CASSVTGDYGYTF.

The chain links TRBV30 to TRBJ2-1; D call uncertain. Germline V gene lookup returns CDR1 GTSNPN and CDR2 SVGIG (reference sequence). There are 15 residues in the CDR3. Trimming took 2 bases from V and 5 from J, leaving 16 bases between them. CDR3 sequence reads: CAWSSLAWAHNEQFF. The CDR3 coding sequence is TGTGCCTGGAGTTCCCTTGCGTGGGCCCACAATGAGCAGTTCTTC.

For this clone: Other DNA sequences in the same sample also yield this CDR3. The J gene is TRBJ2-3, the V gene TRBV7-2; D gene ambiguous. The CDR3 consists of 12 residues. With 1 base removed from V and 6 bases from J, the gap between germline ends came to 5 bases. Germline CDR1 is SGHTA and CDR2 is FQGNSA. This CDR3 reads CASSLGADTQYF. The CDR3 DNA sequence: TGTGCCAGCAGCTTAGGCGCCGATACGCAGTATTTT.

The chain joins TRBV5-4 to TRBJ2-1, with TRBD1 identical over 9 bases. Germline V gene lookup returns CDR1 SGHNT and CDR2 YYREEE (reference sequence). V lost 0 bases to trimming and J lost 7 bases; unmatched junction nucleotides: 8. This CDR3 region has 16 residues. In nucleotides, the CDR3 is TGTGCCAGCAGCTTGGTCGGGACAGGGTCGGGTAATGAGCAGTTCTTC. It yields the protein CASSLVGTGSGNEQFF.

This clone is a singleton in its sample. The chain carries TRBV7-2 and TRBJ2-1; maybe TRBD1 (6 bases). Per the germline V gene, CDR1 is SGHTA and CDR2 is FQGNSA. The length of the CDR3 is 14 residues. V gave up 4 bases and J gave up 4 bases, with 11 bases separating them. CDR3 in DNA: TGTGCCAGCAGCTCCTCGGGGACATACAATGAGCAGTTCTTC. This gives the protein CASSSSGTYNEQFF.

The chain carries TRBV4-3 and TRBJ2-2; a possible D gene is TRBD1 (5 bases). Trimming cost V 3 bases and J 3 bases, with 14 bases left between them. The CDR3 has 16 residues. From germline, CDR1 is LGHNA and CDR2 YSLEER. The CDR3 sequence is CASSHAVGADTGELFF. The CDR3 DNA reads TGCGCCAGCAGCCATGCCGTTGGGGCGGACACCGGGGAGCTGTTTTTT.

The chain uses TRBV29-1 and TRBJ1-5; a possible D gene is TRBD1 (5 bases). V dropped 2 bases and J dropped 7 bases, with 12 bases sitting between them. The CDR3 spans 13 residues. The germline CDR1 and CDR2 sequences are SQVTM and ANQGSEA. CDR3 nucleotides: TGCAGCGTTGAAAGCGGGGGAGGGCAGCCCCAGCATTTT. It translates to CSVESGGGQPQHF.

The rearrangement links TRBV28 to TRBJ2-1, with TRBD1 as a possible D gene (6 bases). The germline V gene has CDR1 MDHEN and CDR2 SYDVKM. This CDR3 is built from 17 residues. V was trimmed by 4 bases and J by 4 bases, leaving 20 bases between them. CDR3 region: CASSSPFGQGTYNEQFF. The CDR3 nucleotides read TGTGCCAGCAGTTCTCCATTTGGGCAGGGGACGTACAATGAGCAGTTCTTC.

The chain recombines TRBV18 with TRBJ1-2, with 9 bases fitting TRBD1. Per germline, CDR1 KGHSH and CDR2 LQKENI. The CDR3 extends over 13 amino acids. With V trimmed by 6 bases and J by 6 bases, 5 bases remained unmatched. CDR3: CASSMTGGDGYTF. In DNA, the CDR3 is TGTGCCAGCTCGATGACAGGGGGAGATGGCTACACCTTC.

V is TRBV19 and J is TRBJ1-2, with D perhaps TRBD1 (5 bases). The V and J ends lost 5 bases and 4 bases respectively, with 20 bases between them. The CDR3 consists of 16 residues. The germline gives CDR1 LNHDA, CDR2 SQIVND (reference sequence). CDR3 in amino acids: CASSGGAGSRSYGYTF. DNA for the CDR3: TGTGCCAGTAGTGGCGGGGCTGGTAGCAGAAGCTATGGCTACACCTTC. Full variable domain (outside the CDR3, taken from reference TRBV19 and TRBJ1-2): DGGITQSPKYLFRKEGQNVTLSCEQNLNHDAMYWYRQDPGQGLRLIYYSQIVNDFQKGDIAEGYSVSREKKESFPLTVTSAQKNPTAFYLCASSGGAGSRSYGYTFGSGTRLTVV.

This clone appeared a single time. V gene TRBV4-3 combines with J gene TRBJ2-6, with D perhaps matching TRBD1 (5 bases). V was trimmed by 0 bases and J by 4 bases, leaving 10 bases between them. Germline CDR1 and CDR2: LGHNA and YSLEER. There are 16 residues in the CDR3. The CDR3 sequence is CASSQEEGAGANVLTF. The CDR3 DNA is TGCGCCAGCAGCCAAGAGGAAGGGGCCGGGGCCAACGTCCTGACTTTC.

The V and J genes are TRBV21-1 and TRBJ1-1. TRBV21-1 is given as a pseudogene. CDR3 length: 15 residues. Here the CDR3 reads CASSPRPRGRTEAFF. The DNA for the CDR3 is TGTGCCAGCAGCCCCCGGCCCCGAGGGCGTACTGAAGCTTTCTTT.

V and J are TRBV9 and TRBJ2-2; 8 bases fit TRBD2. Losses at the gene ends were 4 bases for V and 5 bases for J; bases not matched to a gene: 10. Germline loops: CDR1 SGDLS, CDR2 YYNGEE. This CDR3 comprises 16 residues. CDR3 sequence (DNA): TGTGCCAGCAGCCAGAGCGGGGGCTGGGGAACCGGGGAGCTGTTTTTT. Translation: CASSQSGGWGTGELFF.